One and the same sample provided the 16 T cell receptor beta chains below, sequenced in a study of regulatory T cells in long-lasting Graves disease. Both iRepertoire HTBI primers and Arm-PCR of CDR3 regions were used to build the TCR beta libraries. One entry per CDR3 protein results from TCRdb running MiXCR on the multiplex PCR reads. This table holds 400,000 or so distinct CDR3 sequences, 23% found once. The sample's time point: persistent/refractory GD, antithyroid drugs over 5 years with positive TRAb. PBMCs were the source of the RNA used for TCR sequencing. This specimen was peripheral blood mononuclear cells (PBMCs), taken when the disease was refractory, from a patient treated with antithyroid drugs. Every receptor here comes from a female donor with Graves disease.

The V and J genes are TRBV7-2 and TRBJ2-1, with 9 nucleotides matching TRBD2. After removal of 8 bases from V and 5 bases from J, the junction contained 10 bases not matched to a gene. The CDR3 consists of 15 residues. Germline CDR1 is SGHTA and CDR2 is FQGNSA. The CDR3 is CASAHGTSRNNEQFF. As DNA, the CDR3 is TGTGCCAGCGCCCACGGGACTAGCCGGAACAATGAGCAGTTCTTC.

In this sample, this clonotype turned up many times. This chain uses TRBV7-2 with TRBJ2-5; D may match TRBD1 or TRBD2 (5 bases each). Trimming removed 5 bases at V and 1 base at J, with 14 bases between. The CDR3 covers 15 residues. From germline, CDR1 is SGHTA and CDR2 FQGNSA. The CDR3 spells CASSPSGASQETQYF. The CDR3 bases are TGTGCCAGCAGCCCCTCCGGGGCTAGCCAAGAGACCCAGTACTTC.

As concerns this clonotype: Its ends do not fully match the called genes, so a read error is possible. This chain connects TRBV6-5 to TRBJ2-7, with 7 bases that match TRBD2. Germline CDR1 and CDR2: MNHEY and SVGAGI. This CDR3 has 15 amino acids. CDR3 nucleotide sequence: TGTGCCGGCAGTTACTCTTATAGCGGGTCGCCCGAGCAGTACTTC. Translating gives CAGSYSYSGSPEQYF.

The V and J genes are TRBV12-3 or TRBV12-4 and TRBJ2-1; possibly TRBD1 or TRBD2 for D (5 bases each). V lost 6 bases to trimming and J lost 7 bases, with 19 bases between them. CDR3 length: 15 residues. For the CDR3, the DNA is TGTGCCAGCAGGCCCCGAGGGCTAGCAGGGAATGAGCAGTTCTTC. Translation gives CASRPRGLAGNEQFF.

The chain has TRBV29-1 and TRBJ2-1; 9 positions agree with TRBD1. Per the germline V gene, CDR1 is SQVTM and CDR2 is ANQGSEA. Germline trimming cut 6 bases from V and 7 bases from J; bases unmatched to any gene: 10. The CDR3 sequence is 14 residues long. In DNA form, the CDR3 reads TGCAGCGTCACGGGACAGGGAGTTTTAAATGAGCAGTTCTTC. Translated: CSVTGQGVLNEQFF.

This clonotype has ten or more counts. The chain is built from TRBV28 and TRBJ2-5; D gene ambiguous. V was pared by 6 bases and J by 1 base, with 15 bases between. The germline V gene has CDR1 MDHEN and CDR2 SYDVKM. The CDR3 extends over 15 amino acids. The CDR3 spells CASRDSGLLQETQYF. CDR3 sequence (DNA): TGTGCCAGCAGGGATTCCGGGTTACTCCAAGAGACCCAGTACTTC.

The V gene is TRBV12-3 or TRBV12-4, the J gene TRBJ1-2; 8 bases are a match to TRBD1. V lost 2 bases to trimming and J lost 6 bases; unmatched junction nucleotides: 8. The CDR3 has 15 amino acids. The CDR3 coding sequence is TGTGCCAGCAGTTTACAGGGGGCGCCGACTGATGGCTACACCTTC. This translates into CASSLQGAPTDGYTF.

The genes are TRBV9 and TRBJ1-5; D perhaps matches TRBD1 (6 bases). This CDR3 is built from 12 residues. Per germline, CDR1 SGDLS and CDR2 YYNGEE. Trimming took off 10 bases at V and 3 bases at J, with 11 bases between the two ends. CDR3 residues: CADGTPNQPQHF. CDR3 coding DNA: TGTGCCGACGGGACACCCAATCAGCCCCAGCATTTT.

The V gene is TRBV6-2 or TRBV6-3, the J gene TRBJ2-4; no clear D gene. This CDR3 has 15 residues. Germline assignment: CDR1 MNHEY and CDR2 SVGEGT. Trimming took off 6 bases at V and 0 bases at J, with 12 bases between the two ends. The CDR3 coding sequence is TGTGCCAGCAGAAACCCAAAGAAAGCCAAAAACATTCAGTACTTC. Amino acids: CASRNPKKAKNIQYF.

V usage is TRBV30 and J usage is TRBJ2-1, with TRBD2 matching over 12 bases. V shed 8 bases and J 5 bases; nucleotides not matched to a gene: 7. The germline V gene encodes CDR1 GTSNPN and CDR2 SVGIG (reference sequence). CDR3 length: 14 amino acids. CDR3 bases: TGTGCCAGCAATGGACTAGCGGGGAACAATGAGCAGTTCTTC. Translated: CASNGLAGNNEQFF. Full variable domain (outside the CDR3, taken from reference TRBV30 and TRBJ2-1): SQTIHQWPATLVQPVGSPLSLECTVEGTSNPNLYWYRQAAGRGLQLLFYSVGIGQISSEVPQNLSASRPQDRQFILSSKKLLLSDSGFYLCASNGLAGNNEQFFGPGTRLTVL.

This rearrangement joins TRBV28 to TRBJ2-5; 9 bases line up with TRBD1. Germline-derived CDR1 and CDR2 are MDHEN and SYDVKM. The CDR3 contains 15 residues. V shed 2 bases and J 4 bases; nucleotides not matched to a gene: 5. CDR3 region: CASSLTGGALETQYF. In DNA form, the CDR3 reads TGTGCCAGCAGTTTAACAGGGGGCGCTTTAGAGACCCAGTACTTC.

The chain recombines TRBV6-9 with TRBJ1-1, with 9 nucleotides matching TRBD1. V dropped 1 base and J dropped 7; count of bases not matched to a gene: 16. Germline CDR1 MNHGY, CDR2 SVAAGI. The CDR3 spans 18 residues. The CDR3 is CASSYLPGQGDGTREAFF. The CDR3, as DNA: TGTGCCAGCAGTTATTTGCCGGGACAGGGTGACGGGACACGTGAAGCTTTCTTT.

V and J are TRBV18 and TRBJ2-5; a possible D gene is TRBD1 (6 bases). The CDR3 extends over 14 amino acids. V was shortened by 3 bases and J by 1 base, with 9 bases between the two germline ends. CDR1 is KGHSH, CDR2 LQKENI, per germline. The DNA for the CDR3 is TGTGCCAGCTCACCGGGACAAATCCAAGAGACCCAGTACTTC. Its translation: CASSPGQIQETQYF.

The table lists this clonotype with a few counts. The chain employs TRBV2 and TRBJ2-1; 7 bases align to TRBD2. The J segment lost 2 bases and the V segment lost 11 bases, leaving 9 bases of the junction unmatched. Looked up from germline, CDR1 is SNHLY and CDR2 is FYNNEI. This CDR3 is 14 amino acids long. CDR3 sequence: CASHPGTTYNEQFF. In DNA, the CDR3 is TGTGCCTCCCATCCCGGGACTACCTACAATGAGCAGTTCTTC.

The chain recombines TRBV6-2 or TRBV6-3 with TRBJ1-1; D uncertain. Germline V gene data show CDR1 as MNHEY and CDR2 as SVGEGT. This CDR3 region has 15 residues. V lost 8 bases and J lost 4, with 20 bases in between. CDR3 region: CASSTAGFGSTEAFF. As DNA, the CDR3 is TGTGCCAGCTCGACTGCGGGATTTGGTAGCACTGAAGCTTTCTTT.

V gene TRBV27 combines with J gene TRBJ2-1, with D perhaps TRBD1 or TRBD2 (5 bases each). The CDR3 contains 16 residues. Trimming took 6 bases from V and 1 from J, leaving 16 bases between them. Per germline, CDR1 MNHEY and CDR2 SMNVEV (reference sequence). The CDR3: CASSWGRGVSYNEQFF. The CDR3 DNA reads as TGTGCCAGCAGCTGGGGTCGAGGGGTTTCCTACAATGAGCAGTTCTTC.